This TCR beta chain was identified during a study of Ad26.COV2.S vaccination and SARS-CoV-2 variants (dated by TCRdb to the early 2020s). For the wider study: Donors in the vaccine arm were drawn from COV1001, a phase I-IIa trial of Ad26.COV2.S in healthy adults that was multicentre, randomized, double-blind and placebo-controlled. The TCR-sequenced set comprised roughly 30 samples: approximately 19 Ad26.COV2.S vaccine recipients, 5 placebo recipients and 8 SARS-CoV-2 convalescent individuals. Participants in the trial were split at random into five groups of five each, receiving low-dose or high-dose Ad26.COV2.S once or twice, or else placebo on both occasions. Throughout the experiments and outcome assessment, investigators stayed blinded to trial group allocation. The specificity and breadth of SARS-CoV-2-reactive T cell receptors after Ad26.COV2.S vaccination were assessed by TCRbeta repertoire sequencing. Dosing of Ad26.COV2.S was intramuscular, at either 5x10^10 or 1x10^11 viral particles, delivered as one shot or as two shots spaced 56 days apart.

General study outcomes and caveats: Ad26.COV2.S recipients had higher spike-specific TCR breadth than placebo recipients (P = 0.0014). The study was not powered for comparison of responses between vaccine doses or regimens. After vaccination, spike-specific CD8+ and CD4+ T cell responses were reported to show substantial breadth. Comparable non-spike TCR breadth was observed between vaccine and placebo recipients, consistent with only spike being contained in the vaccine. According to the authors, total T cell responses may have been underestimated by the TCR breadth and depth analyses.

The sample's treatment or condition label, decoded: some 20 received Ad26.COV2.S at low or high dose, single or two shots; roughly 5 received placebo; per-sample allocation not given. Repertoires of vaccine and placebo recipients were sequenced from samples collected on day 63 after the first injection. Cohort 1b enrolled about two dozen adults aged 18-55 years at a single site in Boston, USA, between 29 July and 7 August 2020. Ad26.COV2.S consisted of a replication-incompetent adenovirus type 26 vector by which a prefusion-stabilized SARS-CoV-2 spike protein from the original Wuhan strain was expressed. For CDR1 and CDR2, the germline V gene lists MGHRA and YSYEKL. The CDR3 goes from the cysteine to the phenylalanine over 19 residues. Only the CDR3 region is kept as DNA, spanning 57 bases read in frame from base 1. V is cut back by 4 bases and J by 0 bases, with 7 bases in the junction unmatched.

Concerning this clone itself: What antigen it recognizes has not been identified. No base-level quality is on record; no much larger clone is a single base apart.

The immunoSEQ Assay was used to sequence TCRbeta CDR3 regions. After extraction, genomic DNA underwent amplification by bias-controlled multiplex PCR, followed by high-throughput sequencing. Processing in the source paper ran as follows. To quantify the absolute abundance of every unique TCRbeta CDR3 region, sequences were collapsed and filtered. T cell fraction was estimated by normalizing TCRbeta template counts to usable DNA, which was measured by amplifying reference genes present in all nucleated cells. Repertoire TCRs were annotated as SARS-CoV-2-specific when V gene, CDR3 amino acid sequence and J gene were exactly matched to a known reactive TCR set. The reference SARS-CoV-2 TCR set came from MIRA and was filtered for enrichment in COVID-19-positive ImmuneCODE repertoires, removing public or cross-reactive TCRs. Using the MIRA antigens, annotated TCRs were further analysed by specific ORF or by position within an ORF. Depth was the summed frequency of annotated unique rearrangements, while breadth was defined as annotated unique rearrangements over total unique productive rearrangements. Group comparisons of TCR breadth used two-sided Wilcoxon rank-sum tests. Not all clones reach the TCRdb copy of this immuneACCESS table, which keeps in-frame sequences only. Checked studies attribute under half of the gap to unresolved V genes and leave the rest unexplained. V and J calls and clone size are as listed in that table; D and trimming were resolved from the DNA. The sample yields roughly 300,000 clones; 88% were counted once. Around 6.1% of the sample comes from the top ten.

Material: peripheral blood, obtained in a trial of Ad26.COV2.S vaccine versus placebo. This receptor was taken from a person aged 18-60 years who received the Ad26.COV2.S COVID-19 vaccine or a placebo. Recombination linked TRBV4-1 to TRBJ2-6, with 12 middle bases fitting TRBD2. The DNA reads as follows: TGCGCCAGCAGCCCCCGGACTAGCGGGGATGTCTCTGGGGCCAACGTCCTGACTTTC. It is translated as CASSPRTSGDVSGANVLTF.